This is a list of T cell receptor beta chains from one sample in a study of CD8 T cells in ankylosing spondylitis. TCRdb re-called the 5' RACE reads through MiXCR, storing one row per CDR3 protein. This sample yields just under 350,000 distinct CDR3 sequences, of which roughly 14% are seen a single time; around 1% belongs to the top ten. Specimen: blood, either unsorted or a sorted T cell fraction (not recorded which). These receptors were taken from a male donor with ankylosing spondylitis or in good health (not recorded which). Both conserved end residues are trimmed from each CDR3.

V gene: TRBV2; CDR3 protein: ASSESTGQGRGYT
V gene: TRBV9; CDR3 protein: ASSKTASGRTDTQY
V gene: TRBV7-8; CDR3 protein: ASSGQGYTGELF
V gene: TRBV7-2; CDR3 protein: ASSLVAGAFSYEQY
V gene: TRBV29-1; CDR3 protein: SVEGLEGEQY
V gene: TRBV12-3/TRBV12-4; CDR3 protein: ASTLLREKLF
V gene: TRBV7-8; CDR3 protein: ASSTATFDSEAF
V gene: TRBV29-1; CDR3 protein: SGEQGSNTEAF
V gene: TRBV16; CDR3 protein: ASSQFGSTDTQY
V gene: TRBV20-1; CDR3 protein: SASLTGELF
V gene: TRBV20-1; CDR3 protein: SARGQVWTKNIQY
V gene: TRBV12-3/TRBV12-4; CDR3 protein: ASGVTLREAF
V gene: TRBV27; CDR3 protein: ASSSRTSVFWNEQY
V gene: TRBV5-1; CDR3 protein: ASRSERGSNTEAF
V gene: TRBV7-7; CDR3 protein: ASSTTGGRETQY
V gene: TRBV15; CDR3 protein: ATSPRDRAYGYT
V gene: TRBV5-1; CDR3 protein: ASSGGGARNEQF
V gene: TRBV4-1; CDR3 protein: ASRDPGQSYEQY
V gene: TRBV19; CDR3 protein: ASRDRGDTGELF
V gene: TRBV6-5; CDR3 protein: ASSYGGTTSGANVLT
V gene: TRBV30; CDR3 protein: AWSLLPGTTYEQY
V gene: TRBV29-1; CDR3 protein: SDRPSGTDTQY
V gene: TRBV29-1; CDR3 protein: SVEMGGFANTGELF
V gene: TRBV10-3; CDR3 protein: AISATGRETQY
V gene: TRBV12-3/TRBV12-4; CDR3 protein: ASSLDRADTEAF
V gene: TRBV3-1; CDR3 protein: ASSHPGAASYNEQF
V gene: TRBV5-1; CDR3 protein: ASSLVGETQY
V gene: TRBV4-1; CDR3 protein: ASSRPGQGKAGELF
V gene: TRBV5-1; CDR3 protein: ASRSPGNGTDTQY
V gene: TRBV4-1; CDR3 protein: ASSQGSGKNEQY
V gene: TRBV5-1; CDR3 protein: ASSWNLAGVSNEQF
V gene: TRBV5-6; CDR3 protein: ASSPGAGDTQY
V gene: TRBV6-1; CDR3 protein: ASRQDGANSPLH
V gene: TRBV10-2; CDR3 protein: ASSERGTGKRKY
V gene: TRBV12-3/TRBV12-4; CDR3 protein: ASSFRQGGETQY
V gene: TRBV12-3/TRBV12-4; CDR3 protein: ASSPGYTEAF
V gene: TRBV5-1; CDR3 protein: ASSFTSGSSEQY
V gene: TRBV29-1; CDR3 protein: SVEEFGTGLYEQY
V gene: TRBV7-2; CDR3 protein: ASSQSGLASGELF
V gene: TRBV27; CDR3 protein: ASSLISQGAPEQF
V gene: TRBV7-9; CDR3 protein: ASSVGGPRDGELF